One sample yielded the 6 T cell receptor beta chains listed below, sequenced in a study of shared clonotypes between healthy human individuals. Profiling relied on immunoSEQ multiplex PCR, and the TCRdb table lists in-frame clones only, not all of them. The data show over a million clones, approximately 98.5% seen once. The material sequenced was naive CD4+ T cells sorted from blood. Subset specified: CD45RA+ positively selected. Receptors were obtained from a man aged 25-45 years in good health.

The chain couples TRBV5-4 to TRBJ2-4; TRBD2 agrees at 14 bases. CDR3 size: 17 residues. J was trimmed by 3 bases and V by 9 bases; bases with no gene match: 11. Germline CDR1 and CDR2: SGHNT and YYREEE (reference sequence). The chain's CDR3 is CAKPRTSGRSGKNIQYF. DNA for the CDR3: TGTGCCAAACCCCGGACTAGCGGGAGGTCGGGCAAAAACATTCAGTACTTC.

The CDR3 reads CASSPGGRGDQYF. The CDR3 nucleotides read TGTGCCAGCTCACCGGGGGGAAGAGGTGACCAGTACTTC. The chain joins TRBV18 to TRBJ2-5; D is possibly TRBD2 (6 bases). Germline V gene sequence: CDR1 KGHSH, CDR2 LQKENI. V shed 3 bases and J shed 10 bases, with 15 bases lying between them. The CDR3 is made up of 13 amino acids.

The chain links TRBV6-5 to TRBJ2-3, with D unresolved. V lost 5 bases and J 1 base, leaving 10 bases between the germline ends. Per germline, CDR1 MNHEY and CDR2 SVGAGI. The length of the CDR3 is 14 residues. The chain's CDR3 is CASSPHKRTDTQYF. For the CDR3, the DNA is TGTGCCAGCAGTCCACACAAACGCACAGATACGCAGTATTTT.

This chain links TRBV25-1 with TRBJ2-7, with 9 bases fitting TRBD1. The trim removed 3 bases at V and 2 bases at J, leaving 8 bases unmatched. This CDR3 is built from 16 residues. Germline V gives CDR1 MGHDK, CDR2 SYGVNS. In nucleotides, the CDR3 is TGTGCCAGCAGTGACGGTATGGGGGACAGGGCCTACGAGCAGTACTTC. It codes for CASSDGMGDRAYEQYF.

The chain has TRBV9 and TRBJ1-1, with 7 bases identical to TRBD1. This CDR3 comprises 13 residues. Losses at the gene ends were 0 bases for V and 10 bases for J; bases not matched to a gene: 6. Germline CDR1 and CDR2: SGDLS and YYNGEE. This CDR3 is CASSVADTGAAFF. In DNA, the CDR3 is TGTGCCAGCAGCGTAGCAGATACAGGGGCAGCTTTCTTT.

The CDR3 spells CAISDRQGGGEKLFF. The CDR3 nucleotides read TGTGCCATCAGTGATCGACAGGGCGGCGGTGAAAAACTGTTTTTT. This chain joins TRBV10-3 and TRBJ1-4, with TRBD1 matching 7 bases. The junction had 8 bases not matched to a gene; V was cut back by 3 bases and J by 7 bases. Per the germline V gene, CDR1 is ENHRY and CDR2 is SYGVKD. The CDR3 is 15 residues long.